This TCR beta chain is drawn from a study of identical twins. Study conclusions and caveats: Abundant cord blood beta clonotypes carried fewer insertions; memory repertoires showed none. Among out-of-frame alpha sequences shared by twins, low generation probability occurred in excess. The presence of invariant MAIT and iNKT cells could partly confound analyses of zero-insertion sequences. Weaker excess twin sharing was seen among beta out-of-frame sequences.

In TCRdb, the 5' RACE reads were re-called with MiXCR into one record per CDR3 protein. Among some 240,000 distinct CDR3 sequences, over 9.5% were seen once, and the ten largest hold 9% to 10%. About this clonotype: The antigen remains undetermined.

The CDR3 spans 14 residues. With 4 bases removed from V and 6 bases from J, the gap between germline ends came to 12 bases. CDR1 SEHNR and CDR2 FQNEAQ come from the germline V gene (reference sequence). The receptor's source is a man aged 45-65 years in good health. Sequencing was carried out using memory T cells sorted from blood. The genes are TRBV7-9 and TRBJ2-2; unclear D gene. CDR3 DNA sequence: TGTGCCAGCAGCTCACCTAGAAACCCCGGGGAGCTGTTTTTT. Protein product: CASSSPRNPGELFF. Supplemented by reference TRBV7-9 and TRBJ2-2, the full variable domain reads DTGVSQNPRHKITKRGQNVTFRCDPISEHNRLYWYRQTLGQGPEFLTYFQNEAQLEKSRLLSDRFSAERPKGSFSTLEIQRTEQGDSAMYLCASSSPRNPGELFFGEGSRLTVL.